These 2 T cell receptor beta chains share one sample of origin, sequenced in a study of T cell repertoires in cytomegalovirus infection. One entry per CDR3 protein, called by TCRdb with MiXCR from the reads. The sample has around 530,000 distinct CDR3 sequences, more than 15% seen once. Sequenced: CD8+ T cells from PBMCs. The receptor set was obtained from a human donor in good health (CMV status not recorded). Some clones in this sample may be carry-over from other donors' samples.

This clonotype has only a few counts. The chain links TRBV5-6 to TRBJ1-1; D not resolved. Germline V gives CDR1 SGHDT, CDR2 YYEEEE. The CDR3 is 16 residues long. Trimming left V 4 bases short and J 5 bases short, with 21 bases between. The CDR3 nucleotides read TGTGCCAGCAGCCCTCCTACGGGGAGGGAAGGAACTGAAGCTTTCTTT. Translating gives CASSPPTGREGTEAFF.

This clonotype was recorded at least ten times. This chain joins TRBV28 and TRBJ1-5, with a weak D call TRBD1 (6 bases). This CDR3 contains 15 residues. Per the germline V gene, CDR1 is MDHEN and CDR2 is SYDVKM. Trimming cost V 1 base and J 2 bases, with 9 bases left between them. Here the CDR3 reads CASSLYRVRNQPQHF. CDR3 in DNA: TGTGCCAGCAGTTTATACAGGGTTCGCAATCAGCCCCAGCATTTT.